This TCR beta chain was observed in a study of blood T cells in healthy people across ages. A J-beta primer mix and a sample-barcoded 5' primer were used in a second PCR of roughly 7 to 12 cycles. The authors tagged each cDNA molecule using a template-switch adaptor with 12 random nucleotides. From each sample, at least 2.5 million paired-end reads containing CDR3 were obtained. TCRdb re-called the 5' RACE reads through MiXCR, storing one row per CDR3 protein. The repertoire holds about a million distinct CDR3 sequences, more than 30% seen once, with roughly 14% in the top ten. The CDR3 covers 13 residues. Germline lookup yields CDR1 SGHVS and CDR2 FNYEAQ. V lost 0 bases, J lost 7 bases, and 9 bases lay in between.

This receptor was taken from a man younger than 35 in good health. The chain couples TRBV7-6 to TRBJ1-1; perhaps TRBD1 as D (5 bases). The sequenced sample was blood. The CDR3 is CASSLADQGEAFF. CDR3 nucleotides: TGTGCCAGCAGCTTAGCGGATCAGGGTGAAGCTTTCTTT. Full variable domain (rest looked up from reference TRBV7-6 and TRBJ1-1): GAGVSQSPRYKVTKRGQDVALRCDPISGHVSLYWYRQALGQGPEFLTYFNYEAQQDKSGLPNDRFSAERPEGSISTLTIQRTEQRDSAMYRCASSLADQGEAFFGQGTRLTVV.